One and the same sample provided the 31 T cell receptor beta chains below, sequenced in a study of cytomegalovirus exposure and HLA in healthy donors. Repertoires were generated with immunoSEQ multiplex PCR, while TCRdb's copy carries only in-frame clones and drops some. The sample records 150,000 or so clones, roughly nine tenths being singletons. The sequenced material came from PBMCs. These receptors all come from a woman between 18 and 29 years old in good health and CMV-seropositive.

This clone was picked up one time. The chain is built from TRBV7-6 and TRBJ1-6, with 10 bases matching TRBD1. CDR3 length equals 15 residues. The germline V gene encodes CDR1 SGHVS and CDR2 FNYEAQ. V gave up 0 bases and J gave up 8 bases; unmatched junction bases: 1. The CDR3 loop reads CASSLAGTGDSPLHF. Here the CDR3 DNA reads TGTGCCAGCAGCTTAGCCGGGACAGGGGATTCACCCCTCCACTTT.

The rearrangement links TRBV27 to TRBJ2-1, with D tentatively TRBD1 (5 bases). The CDR3 sequence is 14 residues long. V dropped 4 bases and J dropped 4 bases, with 11 bases sitting between them. Germline values: CDR1 MNHEY, CDR2 SMNVEV (reference sequence). In DNA form, the CDR3 reads TGTGCCAGCAGTTCCATCGACAGTTACAATGAGCAGTTCTTC. It yields the protein CASSSIDSYNEQFF.

This clone was found once. The chain uses TRBV28 and TRBJ2-4, with 7 bases lining up with TRBD2. Trimming removed 3 bases from V and 5 bases from J; junction bases left unmatched: 7. This CDR3 spans 15 amino acids. Germline CDR1 MDHEN, CDR2 SYDVKM. CDR3 nucleotide sequence: TGTGCCAGCAGTTTGCACTCTGGGGGGGAAAACATTCAGTACTTC. As protein: CASSLHSGGENIQYF.

This chain uses TRBV12-5 with TRBJ1-1; TRBD1 aligns across 9 bases. The germline gives CDR1 LGHNT, CDR2 FRNRAP. CDR3 length equals 15 residues. V trimming: 5 bases; J trimming: 4 bases; junction bases outside the gene matches: 8. CDR3 protein: CASGIGQGRGTEAFF. The DNA of the CDR3 is TGTGCTAGTGGTATCGGACAGGGGAGGGGCACTGAAGCTTTCTTT.

The gene calls are TRBV27 and TRBJ2-3; 9 bases align to TRBD2. CDR1 and CDR2 (germline): MNHEY, SMNVEV (reference sequence). The CDR3 spans 18 residues. V gave up 4 bases and J gave up 3 bases; unmatched junction bases: 14. The CDR3 DNA reads TGTGCCAGCAGTTCCCTATCCGGACTAGCGAGGGGTACAGATACGCAGTATTTT. Its protein is CASSSLSGLARGTDTQYF.

The V gene is TRBV28, the J gene TRBJ1-2, with 9 bases identical to TRBD1. The J segment lost 6 bases and the V segment lost 3 bases, leaving 8 bases of the junction unmatched. Per germline, CDR1 MDHEN and CDR2 SYDVKM. The CDR3 is 15 residues long. CDR3 nucleotides: TGTGCCAGCAGTTTCCAACCCGACAGGGGGAATGGCTACACCTTC. It codes for CASSFQPDRGNGYTF.

The chain is built from TRBV4-1 and TRBJ1-2; no clear D gene. This CDR3 contains 15 residues. Germline CDR1 MGHRA, CDR2 YSYEKL. Trimming removed 1 base from V and 6 bases from J, with 15 bases in between. The CDR3 DNA reads TGCGCCAGCAGCCAAGGTCCAGGAATCTCCCATGGCTACACCTTC. This gives the protein CASSQGPGISHGYTF.

V is TRBV4-1 and J is TRBJ1-2; no clear D gene. This CDR3 region has 15 residues. Germline V gene data show CDR1 as MGHRA and CDR2 as YSYEKL. The ends were cut back, 3 bases at V and 1 base at J, with 12 bases in the middle. The CDR3 loop is CASSQRPGFNYGYTF. CDR3 DNA: TGCGCCAGCAGCCAGAGGCCCGGATTTAACTATGGCTACACCTTC.

The chain is built from TRBV9 and TRBJ1-4; TRBD1 aligns across 8 bases. CDR1 and CDR2 from the germline V gene are SGDLS and YYNGEE. V dropped 3 bases and J dropped 5; count of bases not matched to a gene: 3. This CDR3 has 14 residues. In nucleotides, the CDR3 is TGTGCCAGCAGCGCAGGGGGCAGGAATGAAAAACTGTTTTTT. Its protein is CASSAGGRNEKLFF.

This sequence joins TRBV6-6 and TRBJ2-7; D remains ambiguous. The CDR3 is 12 amino acids. The V gene lost 5 bases and the J gene lost 3 bases, with 8 bases spanning the gap. Germline values: CDR1 MNHNY, CDR2 SVGAGI (reference sequence). CDR3 loop: CASSPRGYEQYF. The CDR3 bases are TGTGCCAGCAGTCCCCGAGGCTACGAGCAGTACTTC.

The chain joins TRBV5-4 to TRBJ1-3; tentatively, D is TRBD1 (5 bases). The CDR3 contains 17 residues. In germline, CDR1 is SGHNT, CDR2 YYREEE (reference sequence). With 0 bases removed from V and 0 bases from J, the gap between germline ends came to 13 bases. The CDR3 DNA reads TGTGCCAGCAGCTTGGCCGGGGGGGGAAGCTCTGGAAACACCATATATTTT. Translation gives CASSLAGGGSSGNTIYF.

This chain links TRBV18 with TRBJ2-2; no clear D gene. CDR1 is KGHSH and CDR2 is LQKENI in the germline V gene. The CDR3 is 11 residues long. V lost 10 bases and J lost 6, with 9 bases in between. Here the CDR3 reads CANARAGELFF. The CDR3 DNA is TGTGCCAACGCCCGGGCCGGGGAGCTGTTTTTT.

This chain joins TRBV2 and TRBJ1-4, with D perhaps matching TRBD1 (6 bases). Between the trimmed V and J ends, which lost 1 base and 3 bases, there was a span of 9 bases. CDR1 SNHLY and CDR2 FYNNEI come from the germline V gene. This CDR3 spans 15 amino acids. The CDR3 is CASSEGTASNEKLFF. CDR3 bases: TGTGCCAGCAGTGAAGGGACAGCTTCTAATGAAAAACTGTTTTTT.

This clone was counted once. The chain links TRBV5-1 to TRBJ2-7, with 11 bases aligning to TRBD1. J gave up 3 bases and V 4 bases, and 12 bases lay outside the gene matches. CDR1 is SGHRS and CDR2 is YFSETQ in the germline V gene. The CDR3 is 17 amino acids. The DNA for the CDR3 is TGCGCCAGCAGCCCTGGGGACAGGGGGGTTTCAAGCTACGAGCAGTACTTC. Translated: CASSPGDRGVSSYEQYF.

The sample holds a few counts of this clone. The chain recombines TRBV19 with TRBJ1-5; tentatively, D is TRBD1 (6 bases). This CDR3 region has 13 residues. Germline CDR1 reads LNHDA; CDR2 reads SQIVND (reference sequence). V was pared by 7 bases and J by 11 bases, with 18 bases between. CDR3 loop: CASTPDPGAAQHF. CDR3 nucleotides: TGTGCCAGTACCCCAGACCCAGGGGCAGCCCAGCATTTT.

CDR3 sequence reads: CASSPAGVNTEAFF. CDR3 nucleotides: TGTGCCAGCAGCCCCGCGGGGGTGAACACTGAAGCTTTCTTT. The gene calls are TRBV5-4 and TRBJ1-1; weak D call: TRBD1 (5 bases). The germline V gene encodes CDR1 SGHNT and CDR2 YYREEE (reference sequence). V lost 4 bases, J lost 0 bases, and 10 bases lay in between. This CDR3 region has 14 residues.

The V gene is TRBV5-1, the J gene TRBJ2-5; maybe TRBD2 (6 bases). The CDR3 contains 14 residues. V was trimmed by 3 bases and J by 5 bases, leaving 14 bases between them. Germline CDR1 reads SGHRS; CDR2 reads YFSETQ. The CDR3 bases are TGCGCCAGCAGCTGGAGGGCGGCGGAGGAGACCCAGTACTTC. Its protein is CASSWRAAEETQYF. Full variable domain (remainder filled in from reference TRBV5-1 and TRBJ2-5): KAGVTQTPRYLIKTRGQQVTLSCSPISGHRSVSWYQQTPGQGLQFLFEYFSETQRNKGNFPGRFSGRQFSNSRSEMNVSTLELGDSALYLCASSWRAAEETQYFGPGTRLLVL.

The J gene is TRBJ1-1, the V gene TRBV19, with D tentatively TRBD1 (5 bases). The CDR3 consists of 14 residues. V dropped 5 bases and J dropped 4 bases, with 14 bases sitting between them. Germline values: CDR1 LNHDA, CDR2 SQIVND (reference sequence). CDR3 in DNA: TGTGCCAGTAGTTCCTGGTCGGGGGGCACTGAAGCTTTCTTT. As protein: CASSSWSGGTEAFF.

The chain combines TRBV6-4 with TRBJ2-1; TRBD2 is a possible D gene (7 bases). V lost 6 bases and J 3 bases, leaving 15 bases between the germline ends. Germline-derived CDR1 and CDR2 are MRHNA and SNTAGT. The CDR3 sequence is 15 residues long. The CDR3 coding sequence is TGTGCCAGCAGAACTAAGGGGGGGGGCTACAATGAGCAGTTCTTC. Amino acid sequence: CASRTKGGGYNEQFF.

V and J are TRBV6-6 and TRBJ1-2; unclear D gene. Germline assignment: CDR1 MNHNY and CDR2 SVGAGI (reference sequence). With 7 bases removed from V and 4 bases from J, the gap between germline ends came to 10 bases. This CDR3 has 12 residues. The CDR3 DNA reads TGTGCCAGCACCCCCAACGGCTATGGCTACACCTTC. Its protein is CASTPNGYGYTF.

This chain's CDR3 is CASSLMRGVDNEQFF. CDR3 nucleotide sequence: TGTGCCAGCAGCTTAATGCGGGGGGTTGACAATGAGCAGTTCTTC. The rearrangement uses TRBV11-2 and TRBJ2-1; 8 nucleotides align to TRBD2. The CDR3 is 15 residues long. From germline, CDR1 is SGHAT and CDR2 FQNNGV. Losses at the gene ends were 2 bases for V and 5 bases for J; bases not matched to a gene: 5.

The V and J genes are TRBV18 and TRBJ1-1; 8 bases map to TRBD1. The CDR3 contains 16 residues. CDR1 is KGHSH, CDR2 LQKENI, per germline. The J segment lost 0 bases and the V segment lost 1 base, leaving 4 bases of the junction unmatched. The CDR3 region is CASSPQAGGMNTEAFF. Here the CDR3 DNA reads TGTGCCAGCTCACCACAGGCAGGGGGCATGAACACTGAAGCTTTCTTT.

The chain links TRBV5-5 to TRBJ2-3; the D gene is possibly TRBD2 (6 bases). CDR1 is SGHKS, CDR2 YYEKEE, per germline (reference sequence). Between the trimmed V and J ends, which lost 2 bases and 2 bases, there was a span of 12 bases. This CDR3 is built from 15 residues. The CDR3 loop reads CASSLRAGYTDTQYF. In DNA, the CDR3 is TGTGCCAGCAGCTTAAGGGCGGGGTACACAGATACGCAGTATTTT. Supplemented by reference TRBV5-5 and TRBJ2-3, the full variable domain reads DAGVTQSPTHLIKTRGQQVTLRCSPISGHKSVSWYQQVLGQGPQFIFQYYEKEERGRGNFPDRFSARQFPNYSSELNVNALLLGDSALYLCASSLRAGYTDTQYFGPGTRLTVL.

This clone showed up just once. The chain has TRBV5-1 and TRBJ1-1; 9 nucleotides line up with TRBD1. This CDR3 contains 17 residues. Per the germline V gene, CDR1 is SGHRS and CDR2 is YFSETQ. V shed 0 bases, J shed 1 base, and the junction held 7 bases outside the gene matches. CDR3 sequence reads: CASSLDGQGMGNTEAFF. In DNA, the CDR3 is TGCGCCAGCAGCTTGGATGGACAGGGGATGGGGAACACTGAAGCTTTCTTT.

The chain employs TRBV7-9 and TRBJ1-1, with 8 bases lining up with TRBD1. The length of the CDR3 is 16 residues. V lost 5 bases to trimming and J lost 2 bases; unmatched junction nucleotides: 10. The germline V gene encodes CDR1 SEHNR and CDR2 FQNEAQ (reference sequence). CDR3 DNA: TGTGCCAGCAGCGAGCGACAGGGGAGGGGAAACACTGAAGCTTTCTTT. It specifies CASSERQGRGNTEAFF.

The chain recombines TRBV5-1 with TRBJ2-5; 9 bases fit TRBD1. This CDR3 contains 16 residues. V dropped 3 bases and J dropped 3; count of bases not matched to a gene: 9. Germline-derived CDR1 and CDR2 are SGHRS and YFSETQ. CDR3 coding DNA: TGCGCCAGCAGCTCAACCGGGACAGGGAAAAAAGAGACCCAGTACTTC. Its protein product is CASSSTGTGKKETQYF.

This sequence joins TRBV5-4 and TRBJ2-3; D possibly corresponds to TRBD2 (7 bases). Germline loops: CDR1 SGHNT, CDR2 YYREEE (reference sequence). The CDR3 totals 18 residues. Trimming shortened V by 0 bases and J by 4 bases, and 21 bases separated the two germline ends. DNA for the CDR3: TGTGCCAGCAGCTTGGGAGGGTTGAGGGGGGGCCTGGCAGATACGCAGTATTTT. This encodes CASSLGGLRGGLADTQYF. Variable domain in full (rest from reference TRBV5-4 and TRBJ2-3): ETGVTQSPTHLIKTRGQQVTLRCSSQSGHNTVSWYQQALGQGPQFIFQYYREEENGRGNFPPRFSGLQFPNYSSELNVNALELDDSALYLCASSLGGLRGGLADTQYFGPGTRLTVL.

V usage is TRBV9 and J usage is TRBJ2-3; D perhaps matches TRBD2 (5 bases). V was pared by 1 base and J by 0 bases, with 9 bases between. Germline CDR1 and CDR2: SGDLS and YYNGEE. The CDR3 consists of 15 residues. CDR3 sequence: CASSVSGSSTDTQYF. CDR3 DNA: TGTGCCAGCAGCGTAAGCGGCTCTAGCACAGATACGCAGTATTTT.

The CDR3 protein is CSGRRGQGYTDTQYF. For the CDR3, the DNA is TGCAGCGGCAGGAGGGGACAGGGCTACACAGATACGCAGTATTTT. The rearrangement uses TRBV29-1 and TRBJ2-3; 9 bases fit TRBD1. Germline assignment: CDR1 SQVTM and CDR2 ANQGSEA. Trimming took 7 bases from V and 2 from J; bases not matched to a gene: 10. The CDR3 contains 15 residues.

CDR3 loop: CASRVGQGREKLFF. CDR3 sequence (DNA): TGTGCCAGCAGGGTCGGCCAGGGAAGGGAAAAACTGTTTTTT. V usage is TRBV2 and J usage is TRBJ1-4; D possibly corresponds to TRBD1 (5 bases). Germline lookup yields CDR1 SNHLY and CDR2 FYNNEI. Between the trimmed V and J ends, which lost 6 bases and 8 bases, there was a span of 16 bases. The length of the CDR3 is 14 residues. The complete variable domain, with remaining parts taken from reference TRBV2 and TRBJ1-4, reads EPEVTQTPSHQVTQMGQEVILRCVPISNHLYFYWYRQILGQKVEFLVSFYNNEISEKSEIFDDQFSVERPDGSNFTLKIRSTKLEDSAMYFCASRVGQGREKLFFGSGTQLSVL.

The genes are TRBV5-1 and TRBJ2-5; the D gene is possibly TRBD2 (6 bases). The CDR3 extends over 15 amino acids. Trimming pared 1 base from V and 5 bases from J, leaving 15 bases between. Germline-derived CDR1 and CDR2 are SGHRS and YFSETQ. For the CDR3, the DNA is TGCGCCAGCAGCTTGACCGGATCCCGGGGGGAGACCCAGTACTTC. Amino acids: CASSLTGSRGETQYF.